This TCR beta chain originates from a study of blood T cell repertoires in COVID-19. Study-level information: From T cells, B-cell-depleted T cells, or PBMCs came the material, which was cDNA or gDNA.

The J segment lost 3 bases and the V segment lost 4 bases, leaving 10 bases of the junction unmatched. The germline V gene has CDR1 SGHNT and CDR2 YYREEE (reference sequence). CDR3 length: 17 residues. Only in-frame clones appear in the TCRdb table, and some are missing; sequencing was by immunoSEQ multiplex PCR. The sample lists 170,000 or so clones, 84% occurring once. The sample holds a few counts of this clone. This chain joins TRBV5-4 and TRBJ1-2, with 12 bases lining up with TRBD1. This clonotype was sampled from a man younger than 35 with active or convalescent COVID-19. The sample consisted of peripheral blood. The chain's CDR3 is CASSVPGQGARDYGYTF. CDR3 coding DNA: TGTGCCAGCAGCGTCCCGGGACAGGGGGCGAGGGACTATGGCTACACCTTC.